This TCR beta chain is drawn from a study of CD8 T cells in Susac syndrome. Broader study findings: The relatively small number of individuals in the TCR sequencing and HLA analysis was acknowledged by the study.

Sequencing of TCR beta was performed on blood CD8+ T cells and on blood CD4+ T cells. TEMRA cells were FACS-enriched, with CD8+ and CD4+ T cells isolated negatively. Germline V gives CDR1 DFQATT, CDR2 SNEGSKA (reference sequence). The CDR3 totals 10 residues. The V end was cut by 6 bases, the J end by 4 bases, with 7 bases between. With regard to this clonotype: Its target is unknown.

Random-hexamer reverse transcription was applied to about 0.5 to 1 ug RNA. The CDR3 of TCR beta was amplified by immunoSEQ multiplex PCR across 54 Vbeta and 13 Jbeta. TCRdb re-derived calls from the immunoSEQ multiplex PCR reads in MiXCR, one entry per CDR3 protein. The sample gives approximately 130,000 distinct CDR3 sequences, less than 95% of which show up once; 0.098% is in the top ten. The chain uses TRBV20-1 and TRBJ2-7; D uncertain. The TCR originated in a human donor in good health. Sequenced input: CD4+ T cells from PBMCs. The CDR3 DNA follows: TGCAGTGCCGCCCCGTACGAGCAGTACTTC. This encodes CSAAPYEQYF.